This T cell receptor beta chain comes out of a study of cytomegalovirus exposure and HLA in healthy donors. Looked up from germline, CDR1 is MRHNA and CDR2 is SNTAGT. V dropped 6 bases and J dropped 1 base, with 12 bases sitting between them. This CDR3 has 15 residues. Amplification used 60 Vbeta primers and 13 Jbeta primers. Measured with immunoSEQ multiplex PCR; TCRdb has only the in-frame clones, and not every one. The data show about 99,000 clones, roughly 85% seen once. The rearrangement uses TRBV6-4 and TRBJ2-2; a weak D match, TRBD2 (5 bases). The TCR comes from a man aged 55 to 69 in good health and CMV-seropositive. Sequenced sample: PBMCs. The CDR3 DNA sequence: TGTGCCAGCAGCCTACGGGCGGGGAACACCGGGGAGCTGTTTTTT. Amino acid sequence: CASSLRAGNTGELFF.